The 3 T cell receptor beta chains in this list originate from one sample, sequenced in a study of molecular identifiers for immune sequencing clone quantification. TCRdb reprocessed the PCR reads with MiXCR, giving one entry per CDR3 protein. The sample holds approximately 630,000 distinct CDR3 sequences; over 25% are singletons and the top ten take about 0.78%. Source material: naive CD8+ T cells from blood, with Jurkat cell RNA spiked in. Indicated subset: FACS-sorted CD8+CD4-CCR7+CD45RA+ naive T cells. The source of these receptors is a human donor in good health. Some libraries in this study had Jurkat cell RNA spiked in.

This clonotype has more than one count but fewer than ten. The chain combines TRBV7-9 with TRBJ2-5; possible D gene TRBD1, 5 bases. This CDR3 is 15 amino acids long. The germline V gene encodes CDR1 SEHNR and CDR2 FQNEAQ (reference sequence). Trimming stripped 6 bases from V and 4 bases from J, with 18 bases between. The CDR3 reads CASRNTGRLRETQYF. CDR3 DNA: TGTGCCAGCAGGAACACAGGACGGTTACGAGAGACCCAGTACTTC.

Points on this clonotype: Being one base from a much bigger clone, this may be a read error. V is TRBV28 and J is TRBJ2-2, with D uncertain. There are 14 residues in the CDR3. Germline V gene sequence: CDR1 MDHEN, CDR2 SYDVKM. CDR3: CAGSRKMNTGELFF. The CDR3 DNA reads TGTGCCGGCAGTCGAAAGATGAACACCGGGGAGCTGTTTTTT.

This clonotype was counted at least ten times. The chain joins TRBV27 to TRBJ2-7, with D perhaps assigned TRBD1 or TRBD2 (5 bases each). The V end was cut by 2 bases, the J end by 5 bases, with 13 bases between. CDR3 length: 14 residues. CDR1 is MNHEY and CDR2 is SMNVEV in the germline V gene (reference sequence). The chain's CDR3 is CASSLGARGDEQYF. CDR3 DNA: TGTGCCAGCAGTTTAGGAGCTCGAGGGGACGAGCAGTACTTC.